A single sample gave rise to the 16 T cell receptor beta chains below, sequenced in a study of blood T cell repertoires in COVID-19. TCRdb keeps only in-frame clones here, not all; method: immunoSEQ multiplex PCR. The table lists 150,000 to 200,000 clones, around 85% of them singletons. The sequenced sample consisted of peripheral blood. The source is a woman aged 65 to 85 with acute or convalescent COVID-19.

The V and J genes are TRBV19 and TRBJ1-3, with a tentative D call TRBD1 (6 bases). This CDR3 region has 14 residues. Germline assignment: CDR1 LNHDA and CDR2 SQIVND (reference sequence). The germline V and J ends were trimmed by 6 bases and 2 bases, with 11 bases remaining between them. The CDR3 spells CASRPDRTGNTIYF. The CDR3 DNA reads TGTGCCAGTAGGCCCGACAGGACTGGAAACACCATATATTTT.

The chain has TRBV2 and TRBJ2-3, with 8 bases matching TRBD2. The CDR3 has 15 amino acids. V lost 8 bases to trimming and J lost 0 bases; unmatched junction nucleotides: 7. Germline CDR1 and CDR2: SNHLY and FYNNEI. The CDR3 DNA is TGTGCCAGCTCCCCAGCGGGGGTTAGCACAGATACGCAGTATTTT. Translation: CASSPAGVSTDTQYF.

The chain joins TRBV7-2 to TRBJ1-1; D possibly corresponds to TRBD1 (6 bases). V was trimmed by 2 bases and J by 7 bases, leaving 14 bases between them. The germline CDR1 and CDR2 sequences are SGHTA and FQGNSA. This CDR3 contains 14 residues. Here the CDR3 DNA reads TGTGCCAGCAGCTTAAGGGGGGGGCAACTTGAAGCTTTCTTT. This gives the protein CASSLRGGQLEAFF.

V usage is TRBV5-1 and J usage is TRBJ1-2, with a tentative D call TRBD1 (5 bases). Germline V lookup: CDR1 SGHRS, CDR2 YFSETQ. The CDR3 is 15 amino acids. Trimming cost V 0 bases and J 10 bases, with 19 bases left between them. The CDR3 DNA is TGCGCCAGCAGCTTGGCGGGGGGAATCGCGGCTGACTACACCTTC. Translating gives CASSLAGGIAADYTF.

The rearrangement links TRBV2 to TRBJ1-4; 7 nucleotides align to TRBD1. V trimming: 8 bases; J trimming: 7 bases; junction bases outside the gene matches: 4. The germline V gene has CDR1 SNHLY and CDR2 FYNNEI. CDR3 length equals 12 residues. The CDR3 here is CASGDRVEKLFF. In nucleotides, the CDR3 is TGTGCCAGCGGCGACAGGGTTGAAAAACTGTTTTTT. The complete variable domain, with remaining parts taken from reference TRBV2 and TRBJ1-4, reads EPEVTQTPSHQVTQMGQEVILRCVPISNHLYFYWYRQILGQKVEFLVSFYNNEISEKSEIFDDQFSVERPDGSNFTLKIRSTKLEDSAMYFCASGDRVEKLFFGSGTQLSVL.

The chain couples TRBV7-6 to TRBJ2-1; 13 bases map to TRBD2. Germline assignment: CDR1 SGHVS and CDR2 FNYEAQ. J was trimmed by 8 bases and V by 5 bases; bases with no gene match: 9. This CDR3 is 16 amino acids long. The CDR3 nucleotides are TGTGCCAGCAGCCTGGGGGGGACTAGCGGGGTGTATGAGCAGTTCTTC. Translated: CASSLGGTSGVYEQFF.

The rearrangement joins TRBV3-1 (or the pseudogene TRBV3-2) to TRBJ2-5; 8 bases are a match to TRBD1. The CDR3 consists of 13 residues. Germline V gene lookup returns CDR1 LGHDT and CDR2 YNNKEL (reference sequence). J was trimmed by 4 bases and V by 4 bases; bases with no gene match: 2. The CDR3 DNA follows: TGTGCCAGCAGCCCTACAGGGGGAGAGACCCAGTACTTC. Translated: CASSPTGGETQYF.

This clone was found once. This chain uses TRBV12-5 with TRBJ2-3; 7 bases match TRBD2. Germline CDR1 is LGHNT and CDR2 is FRNRAP. This CDR3 comprises 14 residues. The V and J ends lost 5 bases and 2 bases, in that order; junction bases with no gene match: 4. The CDR3 DNA follows: TGTGCTAGTGGTATAAGCGGGGCCACAGATACGCAGTATTTT. Protein: CASGISGATDTQYF.

This chain joins TRBV5-1 and TRBJ1-6; a possible D gene is TRBD1 (6 bases). V was cut by 7 bases and J by 5 bases, with 13 bases left in between. Per germline, CDR1 SGHRS and CDR2 YFSETQ. CDR3 length equals 14 residues. The CDR3 is CASGTGYNNSPLHF. The CDR3 region has the DNA TGCGCCAGCGGAACAGGGTATAATAATTCACCCCTCCACTTT.

The chain recombines TRBV4-3 with TRBJ2-7, with 7 nucleotides matching TRBD1. Germline CDR1 and CDR2: LGHNA and YSLEER. The CDR3 totals 15 residues. V trimming: 2 bases; J trimming: 3 bases; junction bases outside the gene matches: 7. CDR3 protein: CASSQFSGGIYEQYF. CDR3 in DNA: TGCGCCAGCAGCCAATTTTCAGGGGGAATCTACGAGCAGTACTTC.

The chain couples TRBV15 to TRBJ2-3, with 7 positions matching TRBD2. This CDR3 is 16 amino acids long. Germline V lookup: CDR1 LNHNV, CDR2 YYDKDF (reference sequence). J gave up 7 bases and V 1 base, and 11 bases lay outside the gene matches. The CDR3: CATSRAAGVSTHTQYF. The DNA for the CDR3 is TGTGCCACCAGCAGAGCTGCGGGAGTAAGTACACATACGCAGTATTTT.

V usage is TRBV24-1 and J usage is TRBJ2-3; unclear D gene. The V gene lost 4 bases and the J gene lost 3 bases, with 13 bases spanning the gap. Germline V gene sequence: CDR1 KGHDR, CDR2 SFDVKD. The CDR3 totals 15 residues. CDR3 loop: CATSEVQGATDTQYF. The CDR3 coding sequence is TGTGCCACCAGTGAGGTCCAAGGAGCAACAGATACGCAGTATTTT.

The rearrangement links TRBV28 to TRBJ1-6; D is perhaps TRBD1 (5 bases). Trimming stripped 3 bases from V and 9 bases from J, with 9 bases between. Per germline, CDR1 MDHEN and CDR2 SYDVKM. The CDR3 is 13 residues long. CDR3 coding DNA: TGTGCCAGCAGTTTGGGGGGAGGTTCACCCCTCCACTTT. It yields the protein CASSLGGGSPLHF.

The chain is built from TRBV5-1 and TRBJ2-5; D uncertain. Germline-derived CDR1 and CDR2 are SGHRS and YFSETQ. The CDR3 length is 12 residues. V lost 5 bases and J 4 bases, leaving 9 bases between the germline ends. Written as DNA, the CDR3 is TGCGCCAGCAGAGACGCAGGAGAGACCCAGTACTTC. Its protein is CASRDAGETQYF.

V gene TRBV2 combines with J gene TRBJ2-3; TRBD2 matches at 10 bases. V was clipped by 6 bases and J by 8 bases; unmatched bases: 8. Germline CDR1 SNHLY, CDR2 FYNNEI. The length of the CDR3 is 14 residues. The CDR3 region has the DNA TGTGCCAGCAGGAGGGTAGCGGGGGGAGGTACGCAGTATTTT. Its translation is CASRRVAGGGTQYF.

This chain uses TRBV12-3 or TRBV12-4 with TRBJ1-1; 7 bases match TRBD1. The CDR3 has 13 amino acids. V was clipped by 10 bases and J by 10 bases; unmatched bases: 15. The CDR3, as DNA: TGTGCCACCCTGGACCGACAGGGCTATTTAGCTTTCTTT. This encodes CATLDRQGYLAFF.